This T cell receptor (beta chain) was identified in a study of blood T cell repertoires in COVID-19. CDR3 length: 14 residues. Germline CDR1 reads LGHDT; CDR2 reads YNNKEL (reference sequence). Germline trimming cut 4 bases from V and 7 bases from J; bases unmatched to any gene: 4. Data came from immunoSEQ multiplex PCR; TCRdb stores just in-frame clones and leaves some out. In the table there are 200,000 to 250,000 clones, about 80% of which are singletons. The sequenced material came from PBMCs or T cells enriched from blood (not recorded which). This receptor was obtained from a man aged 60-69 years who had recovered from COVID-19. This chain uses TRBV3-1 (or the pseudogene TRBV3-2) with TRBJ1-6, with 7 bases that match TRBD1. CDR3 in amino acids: CASSPKGANSPLHF. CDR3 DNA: TGTGCCAGCAGCCCGAAGGGGGCCAATTCACCCCTCCACTTT.